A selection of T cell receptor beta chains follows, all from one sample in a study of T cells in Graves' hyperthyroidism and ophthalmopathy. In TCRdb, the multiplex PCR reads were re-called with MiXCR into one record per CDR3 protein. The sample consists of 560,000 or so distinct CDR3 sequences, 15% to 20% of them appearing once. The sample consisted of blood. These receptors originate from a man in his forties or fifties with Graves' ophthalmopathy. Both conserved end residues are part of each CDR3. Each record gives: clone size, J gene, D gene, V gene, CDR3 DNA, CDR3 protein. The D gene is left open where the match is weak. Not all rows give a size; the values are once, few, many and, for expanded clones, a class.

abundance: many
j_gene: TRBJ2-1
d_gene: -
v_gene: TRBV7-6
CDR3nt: TGTGCCAGCAGCTTAGGAACTGAGATCTACAATGAGCAGTTCTTC
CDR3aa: CASSLGTEIYNEQFF

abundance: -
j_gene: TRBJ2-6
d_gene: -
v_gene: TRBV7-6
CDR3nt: TGTGCCAGCAGCTGGAACAAGCTTGGCCCTGGGGCCAACGTCCTGACTTTC
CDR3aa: CASSWNKLGPGANVLTF

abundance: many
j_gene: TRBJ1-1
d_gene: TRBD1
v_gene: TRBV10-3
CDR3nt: TGTGCCATCAGGACAGGGGACTGGGACACTGAAGCTTTCTTT
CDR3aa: CAIRTGDWDTEAFF

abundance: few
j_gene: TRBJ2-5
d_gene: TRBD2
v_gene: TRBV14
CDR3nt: TGTGCCAGCAGCCCTCTGCCGGGACTAGCGGGAGGAGAGACCCAGTACTTC
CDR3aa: CASSPLPGLAGGETQYF

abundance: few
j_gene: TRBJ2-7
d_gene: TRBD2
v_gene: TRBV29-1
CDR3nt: TGCAGCGTTGTGGGGCCCGGGAGCGGGAGGCTCTACGAGCAGTACTTC
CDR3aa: CSVVGPGSGRLYEQYF

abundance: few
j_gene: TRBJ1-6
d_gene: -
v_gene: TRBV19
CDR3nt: TGTGCCAGTACCTACACAGGCCGCGGATATAATTCACCCCTCCACTTT
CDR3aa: CASTYTGRGYNSPLHF

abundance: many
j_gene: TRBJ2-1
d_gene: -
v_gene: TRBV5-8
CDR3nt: TGTGCCAGCAGCTTGGCCCAGGGAAGGACCTACAATGAGCAGTTCTTC
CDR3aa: CASSLAQGRTYNEQFF

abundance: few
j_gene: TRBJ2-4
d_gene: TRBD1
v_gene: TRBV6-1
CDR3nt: TGTGCCAGCCGTGGGACAGTAGCCAAAAACATTCAGTACTTC
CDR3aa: CASRGTVAKNIQYF

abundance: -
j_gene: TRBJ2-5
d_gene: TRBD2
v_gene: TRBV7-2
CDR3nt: TGTGCCATCAGTCTGGGCGGGGCGGGAGAAGGGGAGACCCAGTACTTC
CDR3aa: CAISLGGAGEGETQYF

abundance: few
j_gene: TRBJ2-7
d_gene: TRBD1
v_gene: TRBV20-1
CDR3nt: TGCAGTGCTAGAGGCGGACAGGTCTACGAGCAGTACTTC
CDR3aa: CSARGGQVYEQYF

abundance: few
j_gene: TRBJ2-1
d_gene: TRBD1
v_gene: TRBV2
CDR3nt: TGTGCCAGCAGTGTACAGGGGGCTTCCTACAATGAGCAGTTCTTC
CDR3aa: CASSVQGASYNEQFF

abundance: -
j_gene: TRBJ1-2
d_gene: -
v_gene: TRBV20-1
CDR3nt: TGCAGTGCTAGAGATCTCGGGGGCTTCTATGGCTACACCTTC
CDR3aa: CSARDLGGFYGYTF

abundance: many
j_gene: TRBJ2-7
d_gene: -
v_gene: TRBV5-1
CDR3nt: TGCGCCAGCAGCTCCCCCTCGAAGTCTACATCCTACGAGCAGTACTTC
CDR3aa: CASSSPSKSTSYEQYF

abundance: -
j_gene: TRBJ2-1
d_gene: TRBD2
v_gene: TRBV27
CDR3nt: TGTGCCAGCACCATCGGCGGGAGGGTCGACAATGAGCAGTTCTTC
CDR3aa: CASTIGGRVDNEQFF

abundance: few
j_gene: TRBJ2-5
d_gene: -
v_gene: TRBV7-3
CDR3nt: TGTGCCAGCAGCTTAACTCAGGGAGGGGGCGCCGAGACCCAGTACTTC
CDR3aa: CASSLTQGGGAETQYF

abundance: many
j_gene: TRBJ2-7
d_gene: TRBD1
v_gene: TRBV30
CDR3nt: TGTGCCTGGAGGCCGGGACAGGGTTGGGAGCAGTACTTC
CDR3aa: CAWRPGQGWEQYF

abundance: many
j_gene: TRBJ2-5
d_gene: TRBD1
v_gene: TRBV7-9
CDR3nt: TGTGCCAGCAGTTCACCCCGGGACAGGGAAGAGACCCAGTACTTC
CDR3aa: CASSSPRDREETQYF

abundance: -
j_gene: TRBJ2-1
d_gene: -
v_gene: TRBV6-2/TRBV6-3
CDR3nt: TGTGCCAGCGAGACTGGGGGGCCGAACAATGAGCAGTTCTTC
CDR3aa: CASETGGPNNEQFF

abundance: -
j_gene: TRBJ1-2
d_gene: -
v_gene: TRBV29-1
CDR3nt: TGCAGCGTTGCCGAGGGGTATGGCTACACCTTC
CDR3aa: CSVAEGYGYTF

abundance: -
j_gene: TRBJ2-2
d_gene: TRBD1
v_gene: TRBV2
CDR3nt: TGTGCCAGCAGTCAACAGGGGGCGCGAAACACCGGGGAGCCGTTTTTT
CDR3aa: CASSQQGARNTGEPFF

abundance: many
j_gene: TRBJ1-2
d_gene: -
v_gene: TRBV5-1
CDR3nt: TGCGCCAGCAGCTTGAGGCAGGCACGCGAAAATGGCTACACCTTC
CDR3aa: CASSLRQARENGYTF

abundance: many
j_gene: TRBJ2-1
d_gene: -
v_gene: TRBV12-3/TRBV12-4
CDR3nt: TGTGCCAGCAGTACTACAGACGGCTACAATGAGCAGTTCTTC
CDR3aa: CASSTTDGYNEQFF

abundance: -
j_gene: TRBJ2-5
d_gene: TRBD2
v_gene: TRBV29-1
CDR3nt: TGCAGCGTGCCGGGACTAGCGGGGGGGGGATGGTACTTC
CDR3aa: CSVPGLAGGGWYF

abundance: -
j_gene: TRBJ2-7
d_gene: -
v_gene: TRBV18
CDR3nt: TGTGCCAGCTCACCACGGGCAGGGAACTCCTACGAGCAGTACTTC
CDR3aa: CASSPRAGNSYEQYF

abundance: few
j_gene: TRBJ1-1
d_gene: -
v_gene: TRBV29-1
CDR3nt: TGCAGCGTTGAGGTTAGGGGCAGGACCCCCTTGAACACTGAAGCTTTCTTT
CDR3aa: CSVEVRGRTPLNTEAFF

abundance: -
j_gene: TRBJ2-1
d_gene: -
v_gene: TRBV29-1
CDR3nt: TGCAGCGTTGGGGTTGAGGCATACAATGAGCAGTTCTTC
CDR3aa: CSVGVEAYNEQFF

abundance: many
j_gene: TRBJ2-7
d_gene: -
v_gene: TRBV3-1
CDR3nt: TGTGCCAGCAGCCTCCTGGTCCGGCAAGGGGTCGAGCAGTACTTC
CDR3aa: CASSLLVRQGVEQYF

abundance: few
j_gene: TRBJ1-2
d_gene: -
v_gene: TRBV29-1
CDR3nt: TGCAGCGTTCCGGGGCAGGGGTCTCCTTCTGGCTACACCTTC
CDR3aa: CSVPGQGSPSGYTF

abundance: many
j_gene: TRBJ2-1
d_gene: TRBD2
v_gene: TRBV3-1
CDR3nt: TGTGCCACCGGGACTACCGGCCTCAATGAGCAGTTCTTC
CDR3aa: CATGTTGLNEQFF

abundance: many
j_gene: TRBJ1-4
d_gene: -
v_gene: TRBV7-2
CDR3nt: TGTGCCATCAAAAACGGACCTAATGAAAAACTGTTTTTT
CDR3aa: CAIKNGPNEKLFF

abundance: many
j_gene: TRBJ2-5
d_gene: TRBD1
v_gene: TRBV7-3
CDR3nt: TGTGCCAGCAGCCGGGACAGACTCCAAGAGACCCAGTACTTC
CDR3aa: CASSRDRLQETQYF

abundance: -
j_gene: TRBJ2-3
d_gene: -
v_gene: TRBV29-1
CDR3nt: TGCAGCGTTGCAGGGGACGGAGATACGCAGTATTTT
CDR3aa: CSVAGDGDTQYF

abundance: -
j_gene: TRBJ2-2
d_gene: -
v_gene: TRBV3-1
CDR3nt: TGTGCCAGCAGCCAGGCGGGGGCTAACACCGGGGAGCTGTTTTTT
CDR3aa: CASSQAGANTGELFF

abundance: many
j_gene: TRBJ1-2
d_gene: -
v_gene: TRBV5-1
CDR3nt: TGCGCCAGCAGCTTGTCGTCAGGAGCTAACTATGGCTACACCTTC
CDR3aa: CASSLSSGANYGYTF

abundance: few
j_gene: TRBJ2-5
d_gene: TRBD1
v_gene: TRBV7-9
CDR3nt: TGTGCCAGCAGCTTAGGCCGGACAGGTTATCAAGAGACCCAGTACTTC
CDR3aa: CASSLGRTGYQETQYF

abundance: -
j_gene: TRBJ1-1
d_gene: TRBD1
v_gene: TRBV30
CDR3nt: TGTGCCTCTCCGGGACAGGGGAACACTGAAGCTTTCTTT
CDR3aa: CASPGQGNTEAFF

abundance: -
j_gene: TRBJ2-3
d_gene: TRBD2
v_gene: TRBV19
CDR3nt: TGTGCCAGTAGTATGTCTCTGGTGCGGGGGGGAGGAGATACGCAGTATTTT
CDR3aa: CASSMSLVRGGGDTQYF

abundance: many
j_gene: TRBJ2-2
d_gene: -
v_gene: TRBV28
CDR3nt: TGTGCCAGCAGTAGGTACGGGGAGAATAGCGCCGGGGAGCTGTTTTTT
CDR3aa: CASSRYGENSAGELFF

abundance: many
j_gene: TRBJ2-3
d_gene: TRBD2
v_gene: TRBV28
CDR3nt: TGTGCCAGCAGTCATACTAGCGGTAGGAGAATGACAGATACGCAGTATTTT
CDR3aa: CASSHTSGRRMTDTQYF

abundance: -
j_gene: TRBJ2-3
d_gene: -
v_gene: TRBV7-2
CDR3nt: TGTGCCAGCACCATCAGGGGTCCTAGTAGCGTCAGCACAGATACGCAGTATTTT
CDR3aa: CASTIRGPSSVSTDTQYF

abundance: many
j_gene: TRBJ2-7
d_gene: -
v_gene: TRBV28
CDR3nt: TGTGCCAGCAGGCTGGAAGGGGTTACCTACGAGCAGTACTTC
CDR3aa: CASRLEGVTYEQYF

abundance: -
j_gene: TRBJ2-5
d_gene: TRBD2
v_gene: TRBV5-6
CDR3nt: TGTGCCAGCAGCTTGCAGCGGGGGACCACCCAAGAGACCCAGTACTTC
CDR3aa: CASSLQRGTTQETQYF